A single TCR beta chain is shown here with its context. Its specificity is not known. Since no conserved phenylalanine or tryptophan closes the CDR3, a read error is the likely cause. The CDR3 runs 13 residues. Germline V gene sequence: CDR1 SQVTM, CDR2 ANQGSEA. Total RNA (around 500 ng) served as template for TCR beta cDNA synthesis primed by a constant-region primer. Each TCR beta library was derived from three nested multiplex PCR rounds that employed slightly modified ARM-PCR. The first two PCR rounds used TRBV1-TRBV30 forward primers with a C-beta reverse primer, about 10 cycles each. TCRdb recomputed calls from the multiplex PCR reads with MiXCR, one row per CDR3 protein. The sample lists 65,000 to 80,000 distinct CDR3 sequences; approximately 74% were seen once. Joint extraction of RNA and DNA used about 17-32 mg of bulk tissue that was unsorted. This entry is derived from a study of tumor-infiltrating lymphocytes in primary liver carcinoma. Overall study findings and caveats: Roughly 8-25% of top clones, and no more, occurred in all five tumor regions. Tumor-adjacent and tumor-blood pairs displayed less overlap than did pairs of tumor regions.

The V call is TRBV29-1, the J call TRBJ1-2, with D uncertain. What was sequenced was liver tumor tissue from sampling region 4. Subset noted: tumor region T4, right-lateral pole. The TCR comes from a man in his forties with primary liver carcinoma and hepatitis B virus infection. CDR3 protein: CSVVLTQNFGYTS. The DNA for the CDR3 is TGCAGCGTCGTTCTGACCCAAAACTTTGGCTACACCTCC.